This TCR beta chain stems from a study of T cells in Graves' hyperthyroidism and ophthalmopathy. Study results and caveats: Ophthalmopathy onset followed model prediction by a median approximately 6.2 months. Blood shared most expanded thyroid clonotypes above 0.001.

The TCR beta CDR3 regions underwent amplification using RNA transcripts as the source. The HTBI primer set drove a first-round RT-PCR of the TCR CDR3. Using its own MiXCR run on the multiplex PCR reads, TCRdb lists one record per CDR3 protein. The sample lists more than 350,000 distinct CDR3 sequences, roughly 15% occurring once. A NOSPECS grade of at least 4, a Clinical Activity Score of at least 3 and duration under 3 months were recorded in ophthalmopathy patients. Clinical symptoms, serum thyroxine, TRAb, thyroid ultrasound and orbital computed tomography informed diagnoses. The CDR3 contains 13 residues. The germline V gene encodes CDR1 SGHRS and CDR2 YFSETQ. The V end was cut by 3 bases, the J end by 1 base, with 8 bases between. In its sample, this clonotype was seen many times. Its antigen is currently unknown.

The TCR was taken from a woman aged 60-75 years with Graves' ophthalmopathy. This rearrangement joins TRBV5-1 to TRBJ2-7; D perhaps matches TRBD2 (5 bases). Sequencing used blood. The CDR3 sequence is CASSSRESYEQYF. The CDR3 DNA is TGCGCCAGCAGCTCGAGGGAATCCTACGAGCAGTACTTC.